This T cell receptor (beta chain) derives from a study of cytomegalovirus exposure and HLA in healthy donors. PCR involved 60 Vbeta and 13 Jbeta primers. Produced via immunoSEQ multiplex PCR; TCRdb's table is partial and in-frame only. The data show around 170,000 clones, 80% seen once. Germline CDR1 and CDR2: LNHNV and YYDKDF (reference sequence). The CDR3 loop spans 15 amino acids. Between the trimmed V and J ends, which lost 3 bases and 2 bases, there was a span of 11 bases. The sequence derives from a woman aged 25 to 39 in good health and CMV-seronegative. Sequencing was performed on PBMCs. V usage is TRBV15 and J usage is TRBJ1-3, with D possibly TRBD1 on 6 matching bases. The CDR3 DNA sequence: TGTGCCACCAGCAGGCTTGGGACAACTGGAAACACCATATATTTT. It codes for CATSRLGTTGNTIYF.